Listed below are T cell receptor beta chains from one sample, sequenced in a study of T cell repertoires in aging, cancer and after chemotherapy. TCRdb analysed the multiplex PCR reads with MiXCR anew, one entry per CDR3 protein. This sample has some 5,900 distinct CDR3 sequences, with around a quarter found just once. The sample consisted of blood. The receptors here all came from a human donor with a blood cancer. The CDR3 runs from the conserved cysteine through the conserved F or W. The D gene is left open where the match is weak. The size entry is marked missing in some rows and otherwise reads once, few, many or a size class.

>TRBV2|TRBJ2-3|TRBD2|-
TGTGCCAGCTCGGGACTAGCGGGATCAGATACGCAGTATTTT
CASSGLAGSDTQYF
>TRBV6-1|TRBJ1-5|TRBD1|few
TGTGCCAGCAGTGAATTGGACAGGGCCAATCAGCCCCAGCATTTT
CASSELDRANQPQHF
>TRBV6-1|TRBJ1-1|TRBD1|-
TGTGCCAGCACCTTTCGACAGGGGAGGACGAACACTGAAGCTTTCTTT
CASTFRQGRTNTEAFF
>TRBV15|TRBJ2-1|TRBD2|large
TGTGCCACCAGCAGAGATCATAGCACGGCGGGGGGGCCAGGTGAGCAGTTCTTC
CATSRDHSTAGGPGEQFF
>TRBV6-4|TRBJ1-5|-|-
TGTGCCAGCAGTGACGGGGGGGCCGTCGTGAATCAGCCCCAGCATTTT
CASSDGGAVVNQPQHF
>TRBV5-4|TRBJ1-1|TRBD1|few
TGTGCCAGCAGCTTAGACTTACAGGGGGCCTCTGAAGCTTTCTTT
CASSLDLQGASEAFF
>TRBV7-9|TRBJ2-1|TRBD2|-
TGTGCCAGCAGCTCCCAAGGGAGCGGGAGTAGGAATGAGCAGTTCTTC
CASSSQGSGSRNEQFF
>TRBV5-5|TRBJ1-2|TRBD1|once
TGTGCCAGCAGCTCCCCGGGACAGGGAGGTGGCTACACCTTC
CASSSPGQGGGYTF
>TRBV20-1|TRBJ1-1|-|few
TGCAGTGCTAGTAGTGGAGGTACTGAAGCTTTCTTT
CSASSGGTEAFF
>TRBV6-1|TRBJ2-5|-|few
TGTGCCAGCAGAAGGTCGACAGTGAGAGAGACCCAGTACTTC
CASRRSTVRETQYF
>TRBV5-5|TRBJ1-1|-|few
TGTGCCAGCACTAGGCAGGGCATGAACACTGAAGCTTTCTTT
CASTRQGMNTEAFF
>TRBV5-6|TRBJ1-1|-|medium-sized
TGTGCCAGCAGCTTGGGAAGGCGTCTGAACACTGAAGCTTTCTTT
CASSLGRRLNTEAFF
>TRBV6-1|TRBJ2-7|-|-
TGTGCCAGCCTCAAACGGGACTTTCCCAACTACGAGCAGTACTTC
CASLKRDFPNYEQYF
>TRBV5-4|TRBJ2-5|-|medium-sized
TGTGCCAGCAGCCGACCCTACCAAGAGACCCAGTACTTC
CASSRPYQETQYF
>TRBV6-1|TRBJ1-4|-|-
TGTGCCAGCAGGGAATTGTGGGGAGCGGCTAATGAAAAACTGTTTTTT
CASRELWGAANEKLFF
>TRBV30|TRBJ2-3|TRBD2|medium-sized
TGTGCCTGGAGTGTACTAAGCGGGAGTTCCGCAGATACGCAGTATTTT
CAWSVLSGSSADTQYF
>TRBV5-4|TRBJ2-5|-|-
TGTGCCAGCAGCTTGCGGGCAGCGCAAGAGACCCAGTACTTC
CASSLRAAQETQYF
>TRBV29-1|TRBJ2-3|TRBD1|medium-sized
TGCAGCGTTCACCAAGGGGGCTGGGATACGCAGTATTTT
CSVHQGGWDTQYF
>TRBV12-3/TRBV12-4|TRBJ1-1|TRBD1|-
TGTGCCAGCAGGAGAGGACAGGGCATTCAAATGAACACTGAAGCTTTCTTT
CASRRGQGIQMNTEAFF
>TRBV27|TRBJ1-1|-|few
TGTGCCAGCAAGAAGGGGGGCACTGAAGCTTTCTTT
CASKKGGTEAFF
>TRBV11-3|TRBJ1-2|-|medium-sized
TGTGCCAGCAGCCCTGCAGGGGTACACTATGGCTACACCTTC
CASSPAGVHYGYTF
>TRBV7-9|TRBJ2-7|-|few
TGTGCCAGCAGCTTACCCGGCTACGAGCAGTACTTC
CASSLPGYEQYF
>TRBV5-1|TRBJ2-5|TRBD2|large
TGCGCCAGCAGCTTGGTGAAGCGGGGCCAAGAGACCCAGTACTTC
CASSLVKRGQETQYF
>TRBV5-5|TRBJ2-2|TRBD2|large
TGTGCCAGCAGCCACACGGGACTAGCGGGTCCCGGGGAGCTGTTTTTT
CASSHTGLAGPGELFF
>TRBV5-4|TRBJ2-2|-|-
TGTGCCAGCAGCTTGTTGGACACCGGGGAGCTGTTTTTT
CASSLLDTGELFF
>TRBV28|TRBJ2-7|TRBD2|once
TGTGCCAGCAGTTTAACGGGGGGGTCCTACGAGCAGTACTTC
CASSLTGGSYEQYF
>TRBV5-5|TRBJ2-3|TRBD1|medium-sized
TGTGCCAGCAGCCGGACAGGGAGCACAGATACGCAGTATTTT
CASSRTGSTDTQYF
>TRBV11-1|TRBJ2-7|-|medium-sized
TGTGCCACCTCCTCCGGGCAGGGAAGCCTGGGACAGTACTTC
CATSSGQGSLGQYF
>TRBV19|TRBJ2-1|-|medium-sized
TGTGCCAGTAGTATAGTAGGGACGGGGGATGAGCAGTTCTTC
CASSIVGTGDEQFF
>TRBV20-1|TRBJ2-7|TRBD2|-
TGCAGTGCTAGTGGGATGCGGGGGGCGGGTGAGCAGTACTTC
CSASGMRGAGEQYF
>TRBV18|TRBJ2-1|TRBD2|few
TGTGCCAGCTCAAACATGGGACTAGCGGGAGTCGATGAGCAGTTCTTC
CASSNMGLAGVDEQFF
>TRBV11-3|TRBJ2-2|TRBD2|-
TGTGCCAGCAGCCAAGAACGGGCTAGCGGAACCGGGGAGCTGTTTTTT
CASSQERASGTGELFF
>TRBV5-1|TRBJ2-1|-|few
TGCGCCAGCAGCTCAGGGGGGGTTGAGCAGTTCTTC
CASSSGGVEQFF
>TRBV20-1|TRBJ2-3|TRBD1|once
TGCAGTGCTAGAGATCTAGGGACAGGAAAGGAGACAGATACGCAGTATTTT
CSARDLGTGKETDTQYF
>TRBV5-1|TRBJ2-3|TRBD2|few
TGCGCCAGCAGCAGACGACTAGCGGGAGCCCCCGCAGATACGCAGTATTTT
CASSRRLAGAPADTQYF
>TRBV18|TRBJ1-2|-|-
TGTGCCAGCTCACCAGGGCCGAGGAATTATGGCTACACCTTC
CASSPGPRNYGYTF
>TRBV5-5|TRBJ1-5|-|-
TGTGCCAGCAGCTTCACCGGAGGGAGTCAGCCCCAGCATTTT
CASSFTGGSQPQHF
>TRBV28|TRBJ1-2|TRBD1|once
TGTGCCAGCAGTTCCTTGGACAGGGGTGATGGCTACACCTTC
CASSSLDRGDGYTF
>TRBV6-5|TRBJ2-7|-|medium-sized
TGTGCCAGCAGTTACTCTGGGGGAGCTTCCTACGAGCAGTACTTC
CASSYSGGASYEQYF
>TRBV28|TRBJ1-6|-|-
TGTGCCAGCGGGGGATCCTATAATTCACCCCTCCACTTT
CASGGSYNSPLHF
>TRBV20-1|TRBJ2-5|-|few
TGCAGTGCTAGCCCGTCAGGATCGTACCAAGAGACCCAGTACTTC
CSASPSGSYQETQYF
>TRBV27|TRBJ2-2|-|medium-sized
TGTGCCAGCAGTTACGATAGTGGGAACGCCGGGGAGCTGTTTTTT
CASSYDSGNAGELFF
>TRBV7-7|TRBJ2-2|TRBD2|-
TGTGCCAGCAGTTTTTTAGCGGGAGATAACACCGGGGAGCTGTTTTTT
CASSFLAGDNTGELFF
>TRBV5-4|TRBJ2-7|-|-
TGTGCCAGCAGCAGAGACAGGAATTACGAGCAGTACTTC
CASSRDRNYEQYF
>TRBV7-9|TRBJ1-6|-|-
TGTGCCAGCAGCTTAGACGGGAATTCACCCCTCCACTTT
CASSLDGNSPLHF
>TRBV20-1|TRBJ2-1|-|medium-sized
TGCAGTGCCTCGAGCGGCTCCTACAATGAGCAGTTCTTC
CSASSGSYNEQFF